This record concerns one T cell receptor beta chain sequence. Treatment in this sample: roughly 18 received Ad26.COV2.S at low or high dose, single or two shots; five or six received placebo; per-sample allocation not given. On day 63 after the first injection, vaccine and placebo recipients gave samples. CDR1 and CDR2 from the germline V gene are SGHRS and YFSETQ. This CDR3 has 16 amino acids. Trimming removed 5 bases from V and 7 bases from J; junction bases left unmatched: 12. The data belong to a study of Ad26.COV2.S vaccination and SARS-CoV-2 variants. Clones were sequenced by immunoSEQ multiplex PCR, and TCRdb holds only the in-frame ones, with some missing. Seen here are around 320,000 clones, around 85% observed once, and the top ten hold 2% to 2.5%.

This clonotype originated in a person aged 18-60 years who received the Ad26.COV2.S COVID-19 vaccine or a placebo. The genes are TRBV5-1 and TRBJ2-3; TRBD2 aligns across 11 bases. The source was peripheral blood, collected in a trial of Ad26.COV2.S vaccine versus placebo. The chain's CDR3 is CASSINLAGGSNTQYF. Here the CDR3 DNA reads TGCGCCAGCAGTATAAACCTAGCGGGGGGATCGAATACGCAGTATTTT.